The clone carrying this T cell receptor (beta chain) was picked up one time. The data stem from a study of shared T cell receptors in the human thymus. Per germline, CDR1 SGHAT and CDR2 FQNNGV. The CDR3 runs 15 residues. V trimming: 5 bases; J trimming: 5 bases; junction bases outside the gene matches: 7. Clones were sequenced by immunoSEQ multiplex PCR, and TCRdb holds only the in-frame ones, with some missing. The sample lists 720,000 or so clones; 80% to 90% were seen once. These data are also associated with another study on human thymus T cells. Per that study: Donor material was obtained from healthy Finnish infants undergoing corrective surgery for congenital heart defects. Corrective cardiac surgery supplied the resected thymus tissue. Thymic and blood repertoires seemed to show skewed V and J gene use. Related research examined unrelated individuals and reported that their thymic repertoires overlapped highly.

Sequenced: thymocytes. This rearrangement joins TRBV11-2 to TRBJ2-3, with 10 bases identical to TRBD1. The clonotype was recovered from a girl in the first two years of life with a congenital heart defect. The CDR3 spells CASSPWDRGIDTQYF. CDR3 bases: TGTGCCAGCAGCCCTTGGGACAGGGGAATAGATACGCAGTATTTT.